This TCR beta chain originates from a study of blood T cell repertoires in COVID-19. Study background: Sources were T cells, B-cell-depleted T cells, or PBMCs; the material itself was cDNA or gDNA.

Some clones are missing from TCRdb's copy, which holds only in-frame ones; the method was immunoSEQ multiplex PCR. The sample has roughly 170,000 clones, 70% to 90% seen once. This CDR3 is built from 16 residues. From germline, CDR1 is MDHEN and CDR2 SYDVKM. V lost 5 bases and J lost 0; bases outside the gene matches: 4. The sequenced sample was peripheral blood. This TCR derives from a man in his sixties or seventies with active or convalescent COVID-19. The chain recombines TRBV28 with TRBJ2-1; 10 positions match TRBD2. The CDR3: CASSASGRVSYNEQFF. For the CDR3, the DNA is TGTGCCAGCAGTGCCAGCGGGAGGGTCTCCTACAATGAGCAGTTCTTC.